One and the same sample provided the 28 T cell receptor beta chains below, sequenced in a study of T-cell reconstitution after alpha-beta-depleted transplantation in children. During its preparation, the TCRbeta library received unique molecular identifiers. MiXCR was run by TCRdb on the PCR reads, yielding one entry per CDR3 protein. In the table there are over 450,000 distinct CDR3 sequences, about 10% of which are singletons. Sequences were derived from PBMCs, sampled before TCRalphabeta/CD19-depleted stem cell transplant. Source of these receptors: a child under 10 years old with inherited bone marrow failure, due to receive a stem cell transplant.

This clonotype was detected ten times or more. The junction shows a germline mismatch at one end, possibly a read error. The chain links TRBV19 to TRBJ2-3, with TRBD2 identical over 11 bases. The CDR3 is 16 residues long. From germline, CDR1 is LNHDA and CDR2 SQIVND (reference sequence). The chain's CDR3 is CASSIMASGRSDTHYF. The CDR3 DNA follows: TGTGCCAGTAGTATCATGGCTAGCGGGAGGTCGGATACGCACTATTTT.

The CDR3 region is CASSLARGTSGSNEQFF. For the CDR3, the DNA is TGTGCCAGCAGCTTAGCGCGAGGAACTAGCGGGAGCAATGAGCAGTTCTTC. The chain employs TRBV7-9 and TRBJ2-1; 11 nucleotides line up with TRBD2. The CDR3 is 17 amino acids. Germline trimming cut 0 bases from V and 6 bases from J; bases unmatched to any gene: 7. Germline CDR1 is SEHNR and CDR2 is FQNEAQ (reference sequence). The full variable domain, rest sourced from reference TRBV7-9 and TRBJ2-1, is DTGVSQNPRHKITKRGQNVTFRCDPISEHNRLYWYRQTLGQGPEFLTYFQNEAQLEKSRLLSDRFSAERPKGSFSTLEIQRTEQGDSAMYLCASSLARGTSGSNEQFFGPGTRLTVL.

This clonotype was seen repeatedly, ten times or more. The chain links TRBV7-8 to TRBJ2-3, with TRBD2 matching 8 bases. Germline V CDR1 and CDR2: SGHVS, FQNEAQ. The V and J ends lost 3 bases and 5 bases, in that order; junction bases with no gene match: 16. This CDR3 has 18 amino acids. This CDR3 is CASSFRERPGTSQDTQYF. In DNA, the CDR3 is TGTGCCAGCAGCTTCCGAGAAAGGCCCGGGACTAGTCAAGATACGCAGTATTTT.

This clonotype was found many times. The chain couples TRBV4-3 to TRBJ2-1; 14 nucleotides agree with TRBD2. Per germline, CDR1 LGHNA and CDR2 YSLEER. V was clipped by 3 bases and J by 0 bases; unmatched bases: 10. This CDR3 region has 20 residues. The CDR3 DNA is TGCGCCAGCAGCCACGCGATGGGACTAGCGGGAGTGAGCTCCTACAATGAGCAGTTCTTC. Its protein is CASSHAMGLAGVSSYNEQFF.

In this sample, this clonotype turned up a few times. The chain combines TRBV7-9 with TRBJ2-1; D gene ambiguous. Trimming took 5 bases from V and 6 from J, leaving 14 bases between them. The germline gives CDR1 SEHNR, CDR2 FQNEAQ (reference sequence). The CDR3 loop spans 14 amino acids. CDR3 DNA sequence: TGTGCCAGCAGCGATCGAATAGCCCCCAATGAGCAGTTCTTC. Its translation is CASSDRIAPNEQFF.

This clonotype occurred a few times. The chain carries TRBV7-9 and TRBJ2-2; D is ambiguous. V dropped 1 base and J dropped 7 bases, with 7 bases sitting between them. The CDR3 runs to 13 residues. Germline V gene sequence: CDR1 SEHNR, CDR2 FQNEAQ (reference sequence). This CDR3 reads CASSLGFGGELFF. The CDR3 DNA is TGTGCCAGCAGCTTAGGTTTCGGCGGGGAGCTGTTTTTT.

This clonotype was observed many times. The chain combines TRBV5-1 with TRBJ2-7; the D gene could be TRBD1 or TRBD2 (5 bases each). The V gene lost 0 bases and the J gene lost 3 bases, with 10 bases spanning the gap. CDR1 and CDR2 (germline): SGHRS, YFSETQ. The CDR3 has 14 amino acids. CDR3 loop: CASSLAGPGYEQYF. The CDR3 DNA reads TGCGCCAGCAGCTTGGCGGGGCCCGGCTACGAGCAGTACTTC.

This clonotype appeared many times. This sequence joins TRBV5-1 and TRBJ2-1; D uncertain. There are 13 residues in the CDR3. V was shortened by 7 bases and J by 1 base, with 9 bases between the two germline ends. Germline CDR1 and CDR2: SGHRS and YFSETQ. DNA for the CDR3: TGCGCCAGCGGTGAAGATTCCTACAATGAGCAGTTCTTC. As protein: CASGEDSYNEQFF.

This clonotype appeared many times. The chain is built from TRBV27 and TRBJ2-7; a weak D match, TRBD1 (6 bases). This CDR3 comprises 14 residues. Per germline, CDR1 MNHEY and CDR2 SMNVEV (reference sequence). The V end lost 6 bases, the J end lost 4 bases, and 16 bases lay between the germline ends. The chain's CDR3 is CASRPEWTAYEQYF. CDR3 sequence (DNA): TGTGCCAGCAGGCCCGAATGGACAGCTTACGAGCAGTACTTC.

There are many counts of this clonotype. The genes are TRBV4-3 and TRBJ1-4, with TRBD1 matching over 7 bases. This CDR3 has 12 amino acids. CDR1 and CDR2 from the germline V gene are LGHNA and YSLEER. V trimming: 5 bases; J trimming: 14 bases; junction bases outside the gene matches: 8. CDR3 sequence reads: CASSYQGGDLFF. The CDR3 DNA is TGCGCCAGCAGCTATCAGGGGGGGGACCTGTTTTTT.

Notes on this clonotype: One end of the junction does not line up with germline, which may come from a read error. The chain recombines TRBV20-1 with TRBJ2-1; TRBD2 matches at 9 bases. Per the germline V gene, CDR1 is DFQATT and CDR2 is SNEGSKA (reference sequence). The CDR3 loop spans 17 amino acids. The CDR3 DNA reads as TGCTGTGCCCCTGATCCAGCGGGAGGTACCGCCTACAATGAGCAGTTCTTC. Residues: CCAPDPAGGTAYNEQFF.

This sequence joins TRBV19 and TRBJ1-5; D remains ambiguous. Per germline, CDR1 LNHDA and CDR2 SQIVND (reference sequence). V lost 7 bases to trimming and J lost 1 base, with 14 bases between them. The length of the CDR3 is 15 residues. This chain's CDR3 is CASTMVVGSNQPQHF. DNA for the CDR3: TGTGCCAGTACCATGGTTGTCGGGAGCAATCAGCCCCAGCATTTT.

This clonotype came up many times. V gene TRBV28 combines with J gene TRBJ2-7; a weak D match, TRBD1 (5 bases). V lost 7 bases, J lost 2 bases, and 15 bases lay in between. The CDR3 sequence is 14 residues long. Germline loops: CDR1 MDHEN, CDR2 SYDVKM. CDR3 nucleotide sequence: TGTGCCAGCACCCTGGGGCGGTCAGCCTACGAGCAGTACTTC. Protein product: CASTLGRSAYEQYF.

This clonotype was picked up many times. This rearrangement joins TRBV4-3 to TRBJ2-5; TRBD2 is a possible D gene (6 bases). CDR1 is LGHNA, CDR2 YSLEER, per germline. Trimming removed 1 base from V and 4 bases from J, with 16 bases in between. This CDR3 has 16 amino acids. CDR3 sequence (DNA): TGCGCCAGCAGCCAAGTTGGAGGGTGGGGTGGAGAGACCCAGTACTTC. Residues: CASSQVGGWGGETQYF.

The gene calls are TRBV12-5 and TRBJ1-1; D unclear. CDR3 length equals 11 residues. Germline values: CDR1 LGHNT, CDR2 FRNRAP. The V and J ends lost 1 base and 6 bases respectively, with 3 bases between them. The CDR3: CASGLGAEAFF. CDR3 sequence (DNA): TGTGCTAGTGGTTTGGGGGCTGAAGCTTTCTTT.

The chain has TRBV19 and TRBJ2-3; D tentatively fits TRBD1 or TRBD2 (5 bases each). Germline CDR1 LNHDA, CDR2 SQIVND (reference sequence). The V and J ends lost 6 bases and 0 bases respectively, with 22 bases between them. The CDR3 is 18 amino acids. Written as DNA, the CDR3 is TGTGCCAGTAGCCGGGTAGTAGGGACCGACCAAAGCACAGATACGCAGTATTTT. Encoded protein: CASSRVVGTDQSTDTQYF. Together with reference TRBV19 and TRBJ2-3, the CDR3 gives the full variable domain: DGGITQSPKYLFRKEGQNVTLSCEQNLNHDAMYWYRQDPGQGLRLIYYSQIVNDFQKGDIAEGYSVSREKKESFPLTVTSAQKNPTAFYLCASSRVVGTDQSTDTQYFGPGTRLTVL.

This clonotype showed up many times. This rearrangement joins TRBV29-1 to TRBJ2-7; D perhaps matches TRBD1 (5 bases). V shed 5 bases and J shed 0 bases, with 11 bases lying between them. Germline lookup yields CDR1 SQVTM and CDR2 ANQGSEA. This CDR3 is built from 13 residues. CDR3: CSVLTGNSYEQYF. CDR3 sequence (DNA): TGCAGCGTTCTTACAGGTAACTCCTACGAGCAGTACTTC.

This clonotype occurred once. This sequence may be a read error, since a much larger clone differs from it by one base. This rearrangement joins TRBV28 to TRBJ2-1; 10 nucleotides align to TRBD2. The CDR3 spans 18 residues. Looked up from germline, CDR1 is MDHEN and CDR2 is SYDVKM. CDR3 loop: CASSFGLAGDGSYNDQFF. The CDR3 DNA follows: TGTGCCAGCAGTTTCGGCCTAGCGGGAGACGGGTCCTACAATGACCAGTTCTTC.

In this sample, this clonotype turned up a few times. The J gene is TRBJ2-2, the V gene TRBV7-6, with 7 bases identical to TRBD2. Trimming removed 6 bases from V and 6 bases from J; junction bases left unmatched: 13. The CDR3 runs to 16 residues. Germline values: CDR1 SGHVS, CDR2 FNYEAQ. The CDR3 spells CASRSPSIGLAGELFF. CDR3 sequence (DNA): TGTGCCAGCAGGTCACCCTCCATTGGACTAGCCGGGGAGCTGTTTTTT. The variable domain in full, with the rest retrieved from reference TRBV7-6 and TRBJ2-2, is GAGVSQSPRYKVTKRGQDVALRCDPISGHVSLYWYRQALGQGPEFLTYFNYEAQQDKSGLPNDRFSAERPEGSISTLTIQRTEQRDSAMYRCASRSPSIGLAGELFFGEGSRLTVL.

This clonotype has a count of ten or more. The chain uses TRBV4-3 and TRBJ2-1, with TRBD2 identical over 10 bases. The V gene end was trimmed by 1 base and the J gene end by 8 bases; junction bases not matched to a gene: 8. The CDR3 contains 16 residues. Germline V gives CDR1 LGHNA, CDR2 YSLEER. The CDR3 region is CASSQAVSGRVDEQFF. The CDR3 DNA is TGCGCCAGCAGCCAAGCGGTCAGCGGGAGGGTGGATGAGCAGTTCTTC.

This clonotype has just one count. The chain's CDR3 is CASSLAGQPKSNQPQHF. As DNA, the CDR3 is TGTGCCAGCAGTTTGGCGGGACAACCTAAAAGCAATCAGCCCCAGCATTTT. The chain joins TRBV28 to TRBJ1-5, with TRBD1 as a possible D gene (6 bases). Trimming took 3 bases from V and 1 from J, leaving 16 bases between them. CDR1 and CDR2 (germline): MDHEN, SYDVKM. This CDR3 comprises 17 residues.

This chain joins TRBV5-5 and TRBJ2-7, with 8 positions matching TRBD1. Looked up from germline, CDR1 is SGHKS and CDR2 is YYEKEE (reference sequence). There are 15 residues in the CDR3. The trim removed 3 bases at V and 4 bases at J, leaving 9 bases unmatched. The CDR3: CASSWQTGAPYEQYF. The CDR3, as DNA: TGTGCCAGCAGCTGGCAGACAGGGGCCCCTTACGAGCAGTACTTC.

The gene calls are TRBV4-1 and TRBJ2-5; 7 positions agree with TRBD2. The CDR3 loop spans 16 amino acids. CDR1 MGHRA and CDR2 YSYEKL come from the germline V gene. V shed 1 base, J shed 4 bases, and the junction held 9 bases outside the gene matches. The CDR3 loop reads CASSQAAQRGGETQYF. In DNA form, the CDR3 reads TGCGCCAGCAGCCAAGCCGCTCAGCGGGGTGGAGAGACCCAGTACTTC.

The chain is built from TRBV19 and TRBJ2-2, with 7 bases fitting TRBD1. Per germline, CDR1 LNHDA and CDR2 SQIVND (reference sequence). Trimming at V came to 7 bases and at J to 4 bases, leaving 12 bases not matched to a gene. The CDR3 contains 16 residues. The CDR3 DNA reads TGTGCCAGTAACTCCCCGAAAGGACAGGTCACCGGGGAGCTGTTTTTT. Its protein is CASNSPKGQVTGELFF.

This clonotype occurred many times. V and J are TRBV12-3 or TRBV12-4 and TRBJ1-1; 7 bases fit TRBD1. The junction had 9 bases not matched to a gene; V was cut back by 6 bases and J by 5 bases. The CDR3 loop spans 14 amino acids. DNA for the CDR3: TGTGCCAGCAGCCAGGGGACAGTCGGAACTGAAGCTTTCTTT. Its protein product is CASSQGTVGTEAFF.

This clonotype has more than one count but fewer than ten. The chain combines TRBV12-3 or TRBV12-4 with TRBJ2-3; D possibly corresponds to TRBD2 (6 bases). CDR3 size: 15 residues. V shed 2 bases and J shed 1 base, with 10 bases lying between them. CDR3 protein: CASSLSGSGTDTQYF. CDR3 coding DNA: TGTGCCAGCAGTTTAAGCGGGTCGGGCACAGATACGCAGTATTTT.

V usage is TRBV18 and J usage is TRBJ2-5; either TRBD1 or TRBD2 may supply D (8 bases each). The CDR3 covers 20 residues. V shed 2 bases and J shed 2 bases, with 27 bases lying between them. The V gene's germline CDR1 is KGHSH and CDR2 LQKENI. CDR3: CASSPTKFGTGGRNQETQYF. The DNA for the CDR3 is TGTGCCAGCTCACCAACGAAGTTCGGGACAGGCGGGAGGAATCAAGAGACCCAGTACTTC.

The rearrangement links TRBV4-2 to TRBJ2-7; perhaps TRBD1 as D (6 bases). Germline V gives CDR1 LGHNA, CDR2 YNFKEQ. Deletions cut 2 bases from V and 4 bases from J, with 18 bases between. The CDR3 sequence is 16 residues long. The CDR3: CASSQSSGTLSYEQYF. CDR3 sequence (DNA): TGTGCCAGCAGCCAAAGCTCCGGGACACTTTCTTACGAGCAGTACTTC.